This T cell receptor (beta chain) appears in the sequencing data of a study of Graves' ophthalmopathy and Graves' hyperthyroidism. Transcripts of RNA were the source for amplifying TCR beta CDR3 regions. The workflow started with a first-round RT-PCR run with HTBI primers and then moved on to a second-round multiplex PCR. One entry per CDR3 protein, called by TCRdb with MiXCR from the multiplex PCR reads. The sample carries more than 550,000 distinct CDR3 sequences, about 40% recorded once. V lost 3 bases and J 2 bases, leaving 11 bases between the germline ends. Germline loops: CDR1 WSHSY, CDR2 SAAADI. The CDR3 consists of 14 residues. General study findings and limits: Among thyroid clonotypes expanded above 0.001 frequency, most also appeared in blood.

In this cohort, patients with other autoimmune diseases, uncontrolled infections, pregnancy or lactation were excluded. Comment on this clonotype: No antigen is known for it.

The sequencing sample was made of peripheral blood. This clonotype originated in an adult man with Graves' ophthalmopathy. The V gene is TRBV10-2, the J gene TRBJ2-7, with D possibly TRBD1 on 6 matching bases. CDR3 protein: CASSEGGHAYEQYF. The CDR3 region has the DNA TGCGCCAGCAGTGAAGGGGGACACGCCTACGAGCAGTACTTC.